This TCR beta chain was recorded in a study of early T cells in non-severe SARS-CoV-2 infection (dated by TCRdb to the early 2020s). Describing the broader study: Because TCR sequencing was done on bulk RNA from unsorted whole blood, the alpha and beta chains could not be paired.

The receptor library was made with 5' RACE. The reads were generated on a NextSeq 500. Unique molecular identifiers were attached to individual cDNA molecules in the TCR library protocol so that sequencing error and PCR bias could be corrected. Sequencing covered both TCR alpha and beta chains, and within each sample the abundances of alpha and beta sequences were tightly co-correlated. As for the original processing: Decombinator V4 was used to annotate the V gene, J gene and CDR3 of the TCR sequences. Expanded TCRs were defined as changing significantly between any two time points under a Poisson model with p below 0.0001. TCR abundances were normalised to the total number of TCRs sequenced in each sample and reported as counts per million. TRAV1-2 paired with TRAJ12, TRAJ20 or TRAJ33 defined MAIT TCRs, while TRAV10 paired with TRAJ18 defined iNKT TCRs. A search of VDJdb, accessed on 1 November 2021, was run for TCRs annotated to CMV, EBV and SARS-CoV-2, with TCRs annotated for multiple antigens excluded. Clones were called with MiXCR by TCRdb after fastp trimmed the public reads at Q25, and only in-frame beta chains were retained. Every CDR3 protein is listed once, alongside the most common genes and DNA of its rows. The V and J calls were determined by TCRdb, not by the authors. Counted in this sample were approximately 70,000 distinct CDR3 sequences; 12% of them appeared once. Together, the top ten hold about 2.5% of the sample.

What the work shows at the level of the full study, not this receptor alone: VDJdb matching was skewed toward anti-spike CD8 responses, so virus-specific expansions were likely underestimated and private and CD4 specificities were missed.

Remarks on this clonotype: Its antigen is unknown. No much larger clone exists at a distance of one base, and base qualities are not known.

For CDR1 and CDR2, the germline V gene (reference sequence) lists SEHNR and FQNEAQ. The CDR3 starts with the cysteine, ends with the phenylalanine, and has 18 residues. Only the CDR3 portion is preserved as DNA: 54 bases, with reading frame beginning at the first base. Germline trimming amounts to 4 bases on V and 3 bases on J, with 13 as the count of junction bases outside the gene matches. A case-control design nested within a healthcare worker cohort in London, UK, was used, with weekly nasopharyngeal swab PCR tests and blood sampling performed. Healthcare workers were enrolled in the week of the UK lockdown, from 23 to 31 March 2020, and were followed every week for up to roughly 16 weeks.

Sequencing was performed on whole blood, taken at baseline. Recombination linked TRBV7-9 to TRBJ2-3; TRBD1 fits 10 bases in the junction. The sequence was obtained from an adult who was a healthcare worker with PCR-confirmed SARS-CoV-2 infection or an uninfected control (not recorded which). The CDR3 region has the sequence CASSSPTRRDRGTDTQYF. The DNA sequence follows: TGTGCCAGCAGCTCCCCAACAAGACGGGACAGGGGTACAGATACGCAGTATTTT.